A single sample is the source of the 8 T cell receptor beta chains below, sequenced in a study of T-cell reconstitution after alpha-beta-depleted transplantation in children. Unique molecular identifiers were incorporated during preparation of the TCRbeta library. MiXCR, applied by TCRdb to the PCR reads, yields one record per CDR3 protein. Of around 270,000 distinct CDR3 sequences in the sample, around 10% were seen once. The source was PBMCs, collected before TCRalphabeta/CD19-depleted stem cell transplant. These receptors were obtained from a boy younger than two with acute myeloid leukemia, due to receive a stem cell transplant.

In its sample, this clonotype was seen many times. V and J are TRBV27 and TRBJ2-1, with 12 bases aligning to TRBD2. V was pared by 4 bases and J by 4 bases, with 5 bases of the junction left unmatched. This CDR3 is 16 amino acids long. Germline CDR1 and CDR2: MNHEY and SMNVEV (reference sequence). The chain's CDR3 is CASSSTGTSGYNEQFF. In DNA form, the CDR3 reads TGTGCCAGCAGTTCAACCGGGACTAGCGGGTACAATGAGCAGTTCTTC.

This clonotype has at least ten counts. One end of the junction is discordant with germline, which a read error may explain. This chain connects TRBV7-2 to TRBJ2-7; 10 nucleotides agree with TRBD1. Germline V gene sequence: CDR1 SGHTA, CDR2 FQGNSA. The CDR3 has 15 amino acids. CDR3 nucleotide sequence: TGTGCCAGCAGCTTAGTGACAGGGGGCCCCTACGAGCATTACTTC. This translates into CASSLVTGGPYEHYF. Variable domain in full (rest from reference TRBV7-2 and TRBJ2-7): GAGVSQSPSNKVTEKGKDVELRCDPISGHTALYWYRQSLGQGLEFLIYFQGNSAPDKSGLPSDRFSAERTGGSVSTLTIQRTQQEDSAVYLCASSLVTGGPYEHYFGPGTRLTVT.

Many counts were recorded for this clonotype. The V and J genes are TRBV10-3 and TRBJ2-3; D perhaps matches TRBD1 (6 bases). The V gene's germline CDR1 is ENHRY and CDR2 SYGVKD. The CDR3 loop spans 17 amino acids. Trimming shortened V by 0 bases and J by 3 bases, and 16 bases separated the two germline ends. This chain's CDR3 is CAISESTARGKTDTQYF. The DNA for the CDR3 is TGTGCCATCAGTGAGTCGACGGCCAGGGGAAAGACAGATACGCAGTATTTT.

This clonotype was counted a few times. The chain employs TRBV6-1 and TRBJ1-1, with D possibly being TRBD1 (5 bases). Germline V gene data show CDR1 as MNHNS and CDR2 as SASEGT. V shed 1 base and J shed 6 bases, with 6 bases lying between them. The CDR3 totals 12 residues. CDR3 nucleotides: TGTGCCAGCAGTGAAGGAGGGGCTGAAGCTTTCTTT. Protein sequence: CASSEGGAEAFF.

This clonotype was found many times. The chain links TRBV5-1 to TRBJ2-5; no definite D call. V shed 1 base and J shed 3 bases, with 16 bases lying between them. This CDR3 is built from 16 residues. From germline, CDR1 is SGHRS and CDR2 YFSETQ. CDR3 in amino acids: CASSLRSVLNKETQYF. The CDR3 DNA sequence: TGCGCCAGCAGCTTGAGGTCAGTCCTAAATAAAGAGACCCAGTACTTC.

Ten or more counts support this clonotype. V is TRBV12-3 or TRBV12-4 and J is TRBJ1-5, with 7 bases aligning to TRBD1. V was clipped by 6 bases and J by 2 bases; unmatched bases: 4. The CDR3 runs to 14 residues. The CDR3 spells CASSLGTGNQPQHF. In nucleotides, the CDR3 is TGTGCCAGCAGCCTAGGGACAGGCAATCAGCCCCAGCATTTT.

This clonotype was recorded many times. CDR3 sequence (DNA): TGCGCCAGCAGCCAGGAAAGCGGGACCTACGAGCAGTACTTC. Its protein is CASSQESGTYEQYF. The chain combines TRBV4-3 with TRBJ2-7; 7 bases are shared with TRBD2. The germline V gene has CDR1 LGHNA and CDR2 YSLEER. J lost 2 bases, V lost 3 bases, and 4 bases had no gene match. This CDR3 is 14 amino acids long.

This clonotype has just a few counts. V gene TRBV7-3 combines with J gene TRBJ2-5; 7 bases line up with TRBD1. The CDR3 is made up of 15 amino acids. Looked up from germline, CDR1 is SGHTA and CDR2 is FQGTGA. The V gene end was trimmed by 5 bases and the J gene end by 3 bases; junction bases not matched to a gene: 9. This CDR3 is CASSRDPGGEETQYF. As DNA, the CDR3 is TGTGCCAGCAGCAGAGACCCAGGGGGAGAAGAGACCCAGTACTTC.